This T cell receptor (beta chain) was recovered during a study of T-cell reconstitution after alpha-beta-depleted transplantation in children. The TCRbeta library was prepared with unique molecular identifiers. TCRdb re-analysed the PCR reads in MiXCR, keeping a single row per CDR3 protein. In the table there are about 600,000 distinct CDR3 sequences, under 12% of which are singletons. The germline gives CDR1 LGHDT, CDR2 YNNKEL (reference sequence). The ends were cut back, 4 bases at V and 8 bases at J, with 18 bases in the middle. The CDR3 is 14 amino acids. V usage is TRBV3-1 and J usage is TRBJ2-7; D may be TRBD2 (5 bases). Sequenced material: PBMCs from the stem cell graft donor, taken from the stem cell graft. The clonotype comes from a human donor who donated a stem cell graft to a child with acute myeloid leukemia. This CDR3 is CASSRNGVENQQYF. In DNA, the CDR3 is TGTGCCAGCAGCCGGAACGGGGTAGAAAATCAGCAGTACTTC.